A single sample is the source of the 5 T cell receptor beta chains below, sequenced in a study of T-cell reconstitution after alpha-beta-depleted transplantation in children. It was with unique molecular identifiers that the TCRbeta library was prepared. A single record per CDR3 protein comes from TCRdb applying MiXCR to the PCR reads. The repertoire includes approximately 630,000 distinct CDR3 sequences, around 13% of them detected once, and around 0.8% sits in the top ten. This sample comprised PBMCs, obtained before TCRalphabeta/CD19-depleted stem cell transplant. These receptors were collected from a girl aged 2-10 years with congenital amegakaryocytic thrombocytopenia, due to receive a stem cell transplant.

This clonotype was seen repeatedly, ten times or more. The rearrangement uses TRBV5-1 and TRBJ2-7; D may match TRBD1 or TRBD2 (7 bases each). The CDR3 is 16 residues long. The germline V and J ends were trimmed by 4 bases and 4 bases, with 21 bases remaining between them. CDR1 SGHRS and CDR2 YFSETQ come from the germline V gene. The DNA for the CDR3 is TGCGCCAGCAGCAGAACTGAAGCGGGACAGACTTACGAGCAGTACTTC. Protein product: CASSRTEAGQTYEQYF.

The V call is TRBV5-1, the J call TRBJ1-2; no reliable D call. From germline, CDR1 is SGHRS and CDR2 YFSETQ. V gave up 4 bases and J gave up 4 bases, with 5 bases separating them. This CDR3 is built from 11 residues. The chain's CDR3 is CASSGSYGYTF. The DNA for the CDR3 is TGCGCCAGCAGCGGAAGCTATGGCTACACCTTC.

This rearrangement joins TRBV12-3 or TRBV12-4 to TRBJ2-7; the match to TRBD2 covers 7 bases. The CDR3 spans 14 residues. Trimming at V came to 5 bases and at J to 3 bases, leaving 7 bases not matched to a gene. Here the CDR3 reads CASSPRAGDYEQYF. CDR3 sequence (DNA): TGTGCCAGCAGTCCCCGCGCGGGGGACTACGAGCAGTACTTC.

This clonotype was detected ten times or more. The J gene is TRBJ2-4, the V gene TRBV9; 7 bases agree with TRBD1. Germline CDR1 and CDR2: SGDLS and YYNGEE. The V gene end was trimmed by 0 bases and the J gene end by 7 bases; junction bases not matched to a gene: 4. The CDR3 sequence is 14 residues long. CDR3 loop: CASSVETGTNIQYF. CDR3 DNA: TGTGCCAGCAGCGTAGAGACAGGGACGAACATTCAGTACTTC.

This clonotype was found many times. This rearrangement joins TRBV7-6 to TRBJ2-1; the D gene is possibly TRBD1 (5 bases). Germline V gene data show CDR1 as SGHVS and CDR2 as FNYEAQ. The CDR3 covers 16 residues. V shed 0 bases and J shed 0 bases, with 9 bases lying between them. In nucleotides, the CDR3 is TGTGCCAGCAGCTTAGCGGGGCTGAGCTCCTACAATGAGCAGTTCTTC. Translated: CASSLAGLSSYNEQFF.